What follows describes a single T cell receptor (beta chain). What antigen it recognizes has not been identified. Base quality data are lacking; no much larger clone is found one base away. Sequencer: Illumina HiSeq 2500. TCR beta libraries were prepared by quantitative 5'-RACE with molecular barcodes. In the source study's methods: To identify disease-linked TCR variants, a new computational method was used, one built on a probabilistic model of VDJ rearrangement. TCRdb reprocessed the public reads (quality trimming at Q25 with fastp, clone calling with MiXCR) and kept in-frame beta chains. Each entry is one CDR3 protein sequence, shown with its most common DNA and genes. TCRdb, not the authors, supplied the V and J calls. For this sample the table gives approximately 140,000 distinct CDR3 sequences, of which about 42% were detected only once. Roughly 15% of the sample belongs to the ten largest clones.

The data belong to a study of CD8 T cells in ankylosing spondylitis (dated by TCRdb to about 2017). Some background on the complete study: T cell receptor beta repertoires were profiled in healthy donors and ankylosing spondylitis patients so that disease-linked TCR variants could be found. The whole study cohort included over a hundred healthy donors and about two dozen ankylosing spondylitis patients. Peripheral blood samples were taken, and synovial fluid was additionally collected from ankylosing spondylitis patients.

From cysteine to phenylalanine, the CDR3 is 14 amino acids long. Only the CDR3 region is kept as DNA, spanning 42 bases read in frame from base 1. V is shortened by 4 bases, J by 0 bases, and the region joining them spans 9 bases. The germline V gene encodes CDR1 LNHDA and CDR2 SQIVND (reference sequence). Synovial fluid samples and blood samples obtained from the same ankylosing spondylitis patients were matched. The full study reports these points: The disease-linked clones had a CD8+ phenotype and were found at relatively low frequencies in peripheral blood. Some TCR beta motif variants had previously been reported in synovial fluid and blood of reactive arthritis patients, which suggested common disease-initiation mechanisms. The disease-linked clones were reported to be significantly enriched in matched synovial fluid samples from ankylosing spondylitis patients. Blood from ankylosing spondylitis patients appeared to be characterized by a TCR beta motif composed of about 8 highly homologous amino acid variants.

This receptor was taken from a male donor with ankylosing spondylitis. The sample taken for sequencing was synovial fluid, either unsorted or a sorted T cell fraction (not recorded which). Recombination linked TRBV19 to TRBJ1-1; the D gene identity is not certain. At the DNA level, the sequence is TGTGCCAGTAGTAGGATGGTTCTGAACACTGAAGCTTTCTTT. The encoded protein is CASSRMVLNTEAFF. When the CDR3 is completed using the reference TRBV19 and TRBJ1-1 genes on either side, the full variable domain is DGGITQSPKYLFRKEGQNVTLSCEQNLNHDAMYWYRQDPGQGLRLIYYSQIVNDFQKGDIAEGYSVSREKKESFPLTVTSAQKNPTAFYLCASSRMVLNTEAFFGQGTRLTVV.